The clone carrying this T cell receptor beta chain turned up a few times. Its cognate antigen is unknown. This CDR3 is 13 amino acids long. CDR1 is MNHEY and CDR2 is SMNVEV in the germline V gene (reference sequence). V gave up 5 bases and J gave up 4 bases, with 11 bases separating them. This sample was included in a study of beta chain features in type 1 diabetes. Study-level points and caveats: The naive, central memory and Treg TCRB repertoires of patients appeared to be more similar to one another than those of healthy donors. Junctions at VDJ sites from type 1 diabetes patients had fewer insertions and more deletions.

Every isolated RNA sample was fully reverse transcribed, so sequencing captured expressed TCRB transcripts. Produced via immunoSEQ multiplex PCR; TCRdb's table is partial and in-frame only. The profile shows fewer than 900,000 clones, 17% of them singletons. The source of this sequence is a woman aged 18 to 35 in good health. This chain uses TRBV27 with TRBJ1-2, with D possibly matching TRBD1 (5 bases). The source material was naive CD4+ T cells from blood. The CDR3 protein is CASSPRQTYGYTF. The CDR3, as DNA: TGTGCCAGCAGTCCCCGACAGACCTATGGCTACACCTTC.